This T cell receptor (beta chain) was observed in a study of human T cells and chemical hapten exposure (dated by TCRdb to the early 2020s). Background on the whole study: For sensitization, 2% DPC in acetone was applied to a 2 cm by 2 cm area of upper inner arm skin. Around 30 alopecia patients provided blood for TCR sequencing at one to four time points (pre-sensitization, 2, 6 and 24 weeks). Blood samples were taken from patients before sensitization (week 0) and then at 2, 6 and about 24 weeks after DPC sensitization. The patient cohort, mostly female, included alopecia areata with under or over 50% scalp involvement, alopecia totalis and alopecia universalis. Throughout the approximately 25-week study period, patients were also given weekly therapeutic DPC doses on the scalp. Peripheral blood TCR repertoire changes were tracked in vivo in alopecia patients during primary and secondary sensitization to the hapten diphenylcyclopropenone (DPC). Libraries were pooled for sequencing, and variation in per-sample TCR yields was attributed mainly to small differences in library volumes within the pool. Patch testing on the upper back used Finn chambers containing 0.01% DPC, with scoring done after 6 days according to International Contact Dermatitis Research Group standards. What the authors observed across the whole study: Because every patient had alopecia, a presumed autoimmune disease, the patients' immune response might differ from that of healthy individuals. Patch test score correlated positively with the number of PT1 expanded TCRs, reaching significance at thresholds 8, 16 and 32 but not at 4. Significantly more large CDR3 similarity clusters were formed by expanded TCRs than by pre-sensitization or healthy control sets, consistent with antigen-driven responses. After repeated subsampling, the strength of the expansion versus patch-test correlation and the threshold at which it became significant changed. The number of TCRs above 1 in 1000 frequency did not change with DPC sensitization; there was no evidence of global repertoire structure alterations.

This clonotype came up many times. Its binding antigen is unknown. No base quality values were provided; no much bigger clone lies one nucleotide off. Libraries were prepared through RACE. The sequencer was a NextSeq 500. Library preparation attached unique molecular identifiers to individual cDNA molecules for quantitative, reproducible TCR counting. Each blood RNA sample was used to sequence both TCR alpha and TCR beta chains. In the source study's methods: Samples had a median of around 92,000 TCRs, with a range from about 23,224 to 750,000. V, J and CDR3 annotation of the TCR reads was carried out using the Decombinator software suite. For PS versus PT1 abundance plots, all samples were subsampled to the same number of TCRs (28,000). TCRs were defined as expanded if absent before sensitization and observed at least eight times at the 2-week time point. TCRdb passed the public sequencing reads through fastp at Q25 and MiXCR, retaining productive beta sequences. Rows with a matching CDR3 protein are joined into one entry that keeps the most common DNA and genes. These V and J calls rely on TCRdb rather than the paper's analysis. This sample holds roughly 96,000 distinct CDR3 sequences; around 9.3% were observed only once. 2% to 2.5% of the sample lies in the top ten.

Sample time point, as interpreted from the label and publication: patch test 2, 6 weeks after DPC sensitization. What the treatment or condition label conveys for this sample: therapeutic diphenylcyclopropenone sensitization with weekly scalp DPC. At every patch-test visit, the blood draw took place before the patch test was put on. To be eligible, patients had to be aged 18 to 70, diagnosed with alopecia and judged suitable for DPC therapy, while pregnant patients were excluded. Total RNA was isolated from unfractionated whole blood collected in Tempus Blood RNA tubes. The receptor was derived from a woman in her forties with alopecia areata. Some clones in this sample may be carry-over from other donors' samples. Here the sequenced sample was whole blood, taken in connection with sensitization to the hapten diphenylcyclopropenone (DPC).

This receptor has the CDR3 CASSILGDRTDTQYF. The sequence in DNA is TGCGCCAGCAGCATCCTTGGGGACCGCACAGATACGCAGTATTTT. The sequence joins TRBV5-1 to TRBJ2-3; the D gene could be TRBD1 or TRBD2, each one agreeing over 5 bases. Based on the germline V gene, the CDR1 and CDR2 sequences are SGHRS and YFSETQ. Including cysteine and phenylalanine, the CDR3 has 15 amino acids. Just CDR3 DNA is preserved here, 45 bases in frame from base 1. V lost 4 bases and J lost 1 base; the stretch between them is 13 bases long.